This passage covers 29 T cell receptor beta chains from one sample sequenced in a study of blood T cell repertoires in COVID-19. TCRdb's copy holds only in-frame clones and misses some; the assay was immunoSEQ multiplex PCR. This table holds some 400,000 clones, about 90% found once. The sample taken for sequencing was peripheral blood. Source of these receptors: a man between 18 and 35 years old with active or convalescent COVID-19.

DNA for the CDR3: TGTGCCAGCAGTCAACCGGGACAGGGTGGGCAGCCCCAGCATTTT. Protein sequence: CASSQPGQGGQPQHF. The rearrangement joins TRBV3-1 (or the pseudogene TRBV3-2) to TRBJ1-5; 9 bases line up with TRBD1. Unmatched junction bases numbered 10, after V lost 6 bases and J lost 7 bases. This CDR3 region has 15 residues. Germline V gene lookup returns CDR1 LGHDT and CDR2 YNNKEL (reference sequence).

This sequence joins TRBV2 and TRBJ2-7, with D tentatively TRBD1 (6 bases). Trimming stripped 8 bases from V and 4 bases from J, with 9 bases between. The CDR3 consists of 11 residues. CDR1 is SNHLY and CDR2 is FYNNEI in the germline V gene. The CDR3 DNA reads TGTGCCAGCGGCAGGGGATACGAGCAGTACTTC. This translates into CASGRGYEQYF.

The J gene is TRBJ2-5, the V gene TRBV7-2, with 7 bases matching TRBD1. The CDR3 extends over 15 amino acids. CDR1 is SGHTA and CDR2 is FQGNSA in the germline V gene. The trim removed 4 bases at V and 2 bases at J, leaving 7 bases unmatched. CDR3 in DNA: TGTGCCAGCAGCTCTCCAATGACAGGGCAAGAGACCCAGTACTTC. Translating it yields CASSSPMTGQETQYF.

The chain recombines TRBV7-3 with TRBJ1-2; no reliable D call. CDR1 and CDR2 (germline): SGHTA, FQGTGA. This CDR3 is built from 17 residues. Trimming stripped 5 bases from V and 0 bases from J, with 19 bases between. The CDR3 loop is CASSLAPLLSPNYGYTF. The CDR3 coding sequence is TGTGCCAGCAGCCTAGCTCCGTTGCTCTCCCCTAACTATGGCTACACCTTC.

Turning to this clone: The junction departs from germline at one end; a sequencing error may be responsible. The chain recombines TRBV6-2 or TRBV6-3 with TRBJ2-6; a possible D gene is TRBD1 (5 bases). The CDR3 totals 15 residues. The germline V gene encodes CDR1 MNHEY and CDR2 SVGEGT. CDR3 in DNA: TGTGCCAGCAGTTACTTTGGCTCTGGGGCCAACGTGCTGACTTTC. Translating gives CASSYFGSGANVLTF.

In this sample, this clone turned up once. The chain carries TRBV9 and TRBJ1-6, with D unclear. The V and J ends lost 4 bases and 7 bases respectively, with 15 bases between them. Germline loops: CDR1 SGDLS, CDR2 YYNGEE. The CDR3 runs to 15 residues. The CDR3 sequence: CASSRQPVQNSPLHF. The CDR3 bases are TGTGCCAGCAGCCGCCAACCTGTCCAGAATTCACCCCTCCACTTT.

The CDR3 loop reads CASRATGNYGYTF. DNA of the CDR3: TGTGCCAGCAGGGCCACAGGGAACTATGGCTACACCTTC. The chain is built from TRBV6-5 and TRBJ1-2, with D perhaps matching TRBD1 (6 bases). V lost 6 bases and J 2 bases, leaving 10 bases between the germline ends. This CDR3 spans 13 amino acids. Germline V gene sequence: CDR1 MNHEY, CDR2 SVGAGI.

This chain joins TRBV4-1 and TRBJ2-7; tentative D call: TRBD2 (6 bases). Trimming cost V 4 bases and J 3 bases, with 13 bases left between them. This CDR3 comprises 14 residues. In germline, CDR1 is MGHRA, CDR2 YSYEKL. Written as DNA, the CDR3 is TGCGCCAGCAGCCGACTAGGGGAAGACTACGAGCAGTACTTC. This sequence encodes CASSRLGEDYEQYF.

V usage is TRBV6-1 and J usage is TRBJ2-7; perhaps TRBD1 as D (6 bases). V lost 4 bases, J lost 3 bases, and 22 bases lay in between. The CDR3 spans 17 residues. CDR1 is MNHNS and CDR2 is SASEGT in the germline V gene. For the CDR3, the DNA is TGTGCCAGCAGTGGGACCGGGACAAGACCTGGAAGCTACGAGCAGTACTTC. Translation: CASSGTGTRPGSYEQYF.

The V call is TRBV29-1, the J call TRBJ2-7; the match to TRBD1 covers 7 bases. The CDR3 spans 13 residues. Germline CDR1 SQVTM, CDR2 ANQGSEA. Germline trimming cut 6 bases from V and 0 bases from J; bases unmatched to any gene: 5. The CDR3 DNA sequence: TGCAGCGTGCGACAGGGCCTCTCCTACGAGCAGTACTTC. Protein product: CSVRQGLSYEQYF.

The rearrangement joins TRBV27 to TRBJ1-5; no clear D gene. Germline assignment: CDR1 MNHEY and CDR2 SMNVEV (reference sequence). This CDR3 region has 13 residues. The V end lost 0 bases, the J end lost 7 bases, and 7 bases lay between the germline ends. In DNA form, the CDR3 reads TGTGCCAGCAGTTTATCGTGGGAGCAGCCCCAGCATTTT. This codes for CASSLSWEQPQHF.

The chain combines TRBV9 with TRBJ2-7; 13 nucleotides match TRBD2. Germline CDR1 SGDLS, CDR2 YYNGEE. The V gene end was trimmed by 0 bases and the J gene end by 3 bases; junction bases not matched to a gene: 3. The CDR3 totals 16 residues. CDR3 amino acids: CASSVGGLAGIYEQYF. The DNA for the CDR3 is TGTGCCAGCAGCGTAGGGGGACTAGCGGGGATCTACGAGCAGTACTTC.

The rearrangement links TRBV12-3 or TRBV12-4 to TRBJ1-5; TRBD1 agrees at 8 bases. The CDR3 runs to 13 residues. Trimming took 5 bases from V and 6 from J; bases not matched to a gene: 3. The CDR3 reads CASSPQGAQPQHF. CDR3 nucleotide sequence: TGTGCCAGCAGTCCTCAGGGGGCTCAGCCCCAGCATTTT.

The V and J genes are TRBV9 and TRBJ1-2, with 7 positions matching TRBD1. The germline gives CDR1 SGDLS, CDR2 YYNGEE. The ends lost 3 bases at V and 8 bases at J; junction bases unmatched: 7. The CDR3 is 13 amino acids. The CDR3, as DNA: TGTGCCAGCAGCGCCCACAGGGGTGGCGGCTACACCTTC. It yields the protein CASSAHRGGGYTF.

The V and J genes are TRBV7-9 and TRBJ2-1, with TRBD2 matching 9 bases. Germline values: CDR1 SEHNR, CDR2 FQNEAQ (reference sequence). The CDR3 totals 16 residues. The J segment lost 3 bases and the V segment lost 5 bases, leaving 8 bases of the junction unmatched. CDR3 nucleotides: TGTGCCAGCAGCCCGGTCCGGACTAGCGACTACAATGAGCAGTTCTTC. This codes for CASSPVRTSDYNEQFF.

The chain has TRBV7-2 and TRBJ1-3; 7 nucleotides match TRBD1. The junction had 11 bases not matched to a gene; V was cut back by 5 bases and J by 16 bases. Per germline, CDR1 SGHTA and CDR2 FQGNSA. CDR3 length: 12 amino acids. CDR3 region: CASSVPGTELYF. For the CDR3, the DNA is TGTGCCAGCAGCGTACCCGGGACAGAGCTTTATTTT. Using reference TRBV7-2 and TRBJ1-3 for the parts outside the CDR3, the full variable domain is GAGVSQSPSNKVTEKGKDVELRCDPISGHTALYWYRQSLGQGLEFLIYFQGNSAPDKSGLPSDRFSAERTGGSVSTLTIQRTQQEDSAVYLCASSVPGTELYFGEGSWLTVV.

DNA of the CDR3: TGCGCCAGCAGCCAAGAAAGCGGGAGACAGAATGAGCAGTTCTTC. Translated: CASSQESGRQNEQFF. V gene TRBV4-3 combines with J gene TRBJ2-1; 8 bases align to TRBD2. Trimming at V came to 0 bases and at J to 7 bases, leaving 5 bases not matched to a gene. CDR1 and CDR2 from the germline V gene are LGHNA and YSLEER. This CDR3 has 15 amino acids.

The chain recombines TRBV12-3 or TRBV12-4 with TRBJ2-5; 9 nucleotides align to TRBD2. This CDR3 contains 13 residues. Trimming took 7 bases from V and 5 from J; bases not matched to a gene: 5. The CDR3 spells CASTSAGGETQYF. In nucleotides, the CDR3 is TGTGCCAGCACTTCGGCGGGGGGGGAGACCCAGTACTTC.

This chain links TRBV6-5 with TRBJ2-1, with 13 positions matching TRBD2. With V trimmed by 6 bases and J by 4 bases, 3 bases remained unmatched. The CDR3 has 15 amino acids. Germline V lookup: CDR1 MNHEY, CDR2 SVGAGI. The CDR3 region is CASSVGLAGYNEQFF. The CDR3 DNA sequence: TGTGCCAGCAGCGTGGGACTAGCGGGATACAATGAGCAGTTCTTC.

This chain joins TRBV29-1 and TRBJ1-3; 8 nucleotides align to TRBD1. The CDR3 length is 14 residues. From germline, CDR1 is SQVTM and CDR2 ANQGSEA. V dropped 6 bases and J dropped 1; count of bases not matched to a gene: 5. CDR3 loop: CSVSDRGSGNTIYF. The CDR3 DNA reads as TGCAGCGTATCCGACAGGGGATCTGGAAACACCATATATTTT.

The chain combines TRBV18 with TRBJ1-4; D uncertain. This CDR3 region has 14 residues. Germline V CDR1 and CDR2: KGHSH, LQKENI. The V end was cut by 2 bases, the J end by 11 bases, with 15 bases between. CDR3 in amino acids: CASSPITEPVKLFF. The CDR3 bases are TGTGCCAGCTCACCAATAACCGAGCCTGTGAAACTGTTTTTT.

The chain recombines TRBV4-2 with TRBJ1-5; the D is unclear. Germline V gene lookup returns CDR1 LGHNA and CDR2 YNFKEQ. V was clipped by 3 bases and J by 0 bases, with 9 bases between them. The CDR3 is made up of 15 amino acids. CDR3 sequence: CASSHSQASNQPQHF. The CDR3 nucleotides are TGTGCCAGCAGCCATAGTCAGGCTAGCAATCAGCCCCAGCATTTT.

The genes are TRBV7-2 and TRBJ1-2; 12 bases are a match to TRBD1. The CDR3 loop spans 15 amino acids. Germline V gives CDR1 SGHTA, CDR2 FQGNSA. V shed 3 bases and J 6 bases; nucleotides not matched to a gene: 5. CDR3 DNA sequence: TGTGCCAGCAGCTTCAAGGGACAGGGGGCCAATGGCTACACCTTC. Translation: CASSFKGQGANGYTF.

The gene calls are TRBV2 and TRBJ2-3; 9 bases agree with TRBD1. CDR1 is SNHLY and CDR2 is FYNNEI in the germline V gene. V lost 8 bases to trimming and J lost 5 bases; unmatched junction nucleotides: 8. This CDR3 has 14 amino acids. The CDR3 sequence: CASLDRGEGDTQYF. In DNA, the CDR3 is TGTGCCAGCTTGGACAGGGGCGAGGGAGATACGCAGTATTTT.

This chain links TRBV7-2 with TRBJ2-1; TRBD2 aligns across 9 bases. In germline, CDR1 is SGHTA, CDR2 FQGNSA. The CDR3 consists of 16 residues. Losses at the gene ends were 2 bases for V and 7 bases for J; bases not matched to a gene: 9. The CDR3 DNA is TGTGCCAGCAGCTTAAGTGCGGCGGGGGGGCGAAATGAGCAGTTCTTC. Translation gives CASSLSAAGGRNEQFF.

The V call is TRBV5-1, the J call TRBJ2-1, with 8 bases that match TRBD2. CDR1 is SGHRS, CDR2 YFSETQ, per germline. The CDR3 runs to 15 residues. V lost 2 bases, J lost 2 bases, and 3 bases stayed unmatched. The CDR3 region is CASSFSGDTYNEQFF. The CDR3 nucleotides read TGCGCCAGCAGCTTTAGCGGGGATACCTACAATGAGCAGTTCTTC.

The chain links TRBV5-8 to TRBJ1-2, with 9 bases matching TRBD1. The CDR3 is 14 amino acids. CDR1 and CDR2 from the germline V gene are SGHTS and YDEGEE. V was clipped by 2 bases and J by 6 bases; unmatched bases: 5. CDR3 nucleotide sequence: TGTGCCAGCAGCTTCCTAACAGGGGGCCATGGCTACACCTTC. It is translated as CASSFLTGGHGYTF.

J is TRBJ2-1 and V is TRBV7-9; D gene uncertain. Germline V gene data show CDR1 as SEHNR and CDR2 as FQNEAQ (reference sequence). The CDR3 sequence is 16 residues long. Deletions cut 1 base from V and 8 bases from J, with 18 bases between. The CDR3 loop reads CASSLDIASPGDEQFF. DNA for the CDR3: TGTGCCAGCAGCTTAGATATCGCGTCCCCAGGCGATGAGCAGTTCTTC.

This sequence joins TRBV14 and TRBJ1-4, with D possibly TRBD1 on 5 matching bases. Germline values: CDR1 SGHDN, CDR2 FVKESK. The V and J ends lost 1 base and 8 bases respectively, with 14 bases between them. This CDR3 comprises 15 residues. CDR3 sequence reads: CASSQVGQGREKLFF. In DNA form, the CDR3 reads TGTGCCAGCAGCCAAGTCGGCCAGGGAAGGGAAAAACTGTTTTTT.